The sequence of this T cell receptor beta chain was determined in a study of human T cells and chemical hapten exposure. Regarding time point: patch test 3, about 24 weeks after DPC sensitization. The treatment denotes: therapeutic diphenylcyclopropenone sensitization with weekly scalp DPC. Each patch-test visit's blood sample preceded patch application. The starting material, unfractionated whole blood, was used for total RNA extraction. Attachment of unique molecular identifiers to individual cDNA molecules was performed in the library. TCRdb re-analysed the RACE reads in MiXCR, keeping a single row per CDR3 protein. The sample shows 55,000 to 75,000 distinct CDR3 sequences, 9.5% to 15% of them seen only once. This clonotype was seen repeatedly, ten times or more. The source material was whole blood, sampled in connection with sensitization to the hapten diphenylcyclopropenone (DPC). The sequence came from a man aged 25 to 40 with alopecia areata. Some clones in this sample may be carry-over from other donors' samples.

CDR3 protein: CASSLNIRGGTDTQYF. Written as DNA, the CDR3 is TGTGCCAGCAGCTTAAATATTCGGGGTGGGACAGATACGCAGTATTTT. The V gene is TRBV7-9, the J gene TRBJ2-3; maybe TRBD2 (5 bases). The germline V gene encodes CDR1 SEHNR and CDR2 FQNEAQ (reference sequence). This CDR3 is 16 amino acids long. With 2 bases removed from V and 3 bases from J, the gap between germline ends came to 15 bases.